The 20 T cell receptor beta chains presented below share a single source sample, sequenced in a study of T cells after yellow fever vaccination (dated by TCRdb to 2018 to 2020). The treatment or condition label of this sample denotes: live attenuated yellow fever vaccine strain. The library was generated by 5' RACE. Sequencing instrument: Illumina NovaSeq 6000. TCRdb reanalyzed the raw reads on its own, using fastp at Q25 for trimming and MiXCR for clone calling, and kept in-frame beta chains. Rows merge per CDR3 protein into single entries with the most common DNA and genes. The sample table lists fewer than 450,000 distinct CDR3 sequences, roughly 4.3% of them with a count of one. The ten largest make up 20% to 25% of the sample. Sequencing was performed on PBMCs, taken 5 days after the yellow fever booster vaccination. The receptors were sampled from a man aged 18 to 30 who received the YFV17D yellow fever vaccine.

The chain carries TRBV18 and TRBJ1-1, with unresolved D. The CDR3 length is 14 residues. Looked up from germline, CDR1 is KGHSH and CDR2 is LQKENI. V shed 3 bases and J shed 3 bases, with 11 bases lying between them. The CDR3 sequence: CASSPTTSDTEAFF. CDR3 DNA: TGTGCCAGCTCACCCACCACTTCCGACACTGAAGCTTTCTTT.

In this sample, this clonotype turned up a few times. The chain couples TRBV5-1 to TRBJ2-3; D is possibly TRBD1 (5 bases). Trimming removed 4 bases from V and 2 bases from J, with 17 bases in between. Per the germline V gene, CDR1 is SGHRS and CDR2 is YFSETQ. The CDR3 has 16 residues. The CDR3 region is CASSLEAQDLTDTQYF. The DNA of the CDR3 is TGCGCCAGCAGCCTGGAAGCACAGGACCTCACAGATACGCAGTATTTT.

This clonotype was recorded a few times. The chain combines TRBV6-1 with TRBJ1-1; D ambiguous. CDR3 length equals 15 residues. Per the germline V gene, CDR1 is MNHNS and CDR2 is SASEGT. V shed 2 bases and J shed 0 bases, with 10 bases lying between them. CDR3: CASSEHLTLNTEAFF. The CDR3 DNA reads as TGTGCCAGCAGTGAACATCTCACCCTGAACACTGAAGCTTTCTTT.

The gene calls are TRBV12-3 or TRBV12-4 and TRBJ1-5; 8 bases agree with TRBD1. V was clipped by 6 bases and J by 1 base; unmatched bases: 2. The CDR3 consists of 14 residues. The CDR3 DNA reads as TGTGCCAGCAGGAACAGGGGGAGCAATCAGCCCCAGCATTTT. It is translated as CASRNRGSNQPQHF.

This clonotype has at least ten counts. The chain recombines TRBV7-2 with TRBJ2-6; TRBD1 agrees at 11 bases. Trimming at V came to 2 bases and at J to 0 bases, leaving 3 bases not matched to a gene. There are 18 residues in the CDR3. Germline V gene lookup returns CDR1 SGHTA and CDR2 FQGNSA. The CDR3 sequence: CASSLWGTGGSGANVLTF. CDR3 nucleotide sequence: TGTGCCAGCAGCTTATGGGGGACAGGGGGCTCTGGGGCCAACGTCCTGACTTTC.

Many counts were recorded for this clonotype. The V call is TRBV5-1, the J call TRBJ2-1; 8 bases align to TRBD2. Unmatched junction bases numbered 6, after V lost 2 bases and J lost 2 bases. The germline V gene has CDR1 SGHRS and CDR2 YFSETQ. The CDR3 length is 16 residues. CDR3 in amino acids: CASSFLAGHTYNEQFF. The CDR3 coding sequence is TGCGCCAGCAGCTTTTTAGCGGGGCACACCTACAATGAGCAGTTCTTC.

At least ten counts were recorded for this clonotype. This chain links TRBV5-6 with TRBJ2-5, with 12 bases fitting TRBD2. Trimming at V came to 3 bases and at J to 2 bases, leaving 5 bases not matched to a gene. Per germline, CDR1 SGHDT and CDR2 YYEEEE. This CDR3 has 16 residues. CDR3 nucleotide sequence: TGTGCCAGCAGCTCAAGACTAGCGGGGGAGCAAGAGACCCAGTACTTC. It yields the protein CASSSRLAGEQETQYF.

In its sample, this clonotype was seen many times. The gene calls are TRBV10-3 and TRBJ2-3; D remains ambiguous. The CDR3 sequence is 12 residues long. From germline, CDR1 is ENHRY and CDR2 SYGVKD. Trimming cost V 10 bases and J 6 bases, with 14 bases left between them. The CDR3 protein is CATTGSGDTQYF. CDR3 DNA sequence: TGTGCCACGACCGGATCAGGTGATACGCAGTATTTT.

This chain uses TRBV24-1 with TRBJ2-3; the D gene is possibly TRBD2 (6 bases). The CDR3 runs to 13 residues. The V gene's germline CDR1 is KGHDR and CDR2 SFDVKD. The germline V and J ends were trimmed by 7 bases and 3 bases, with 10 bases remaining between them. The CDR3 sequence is CATRGRGTDTQYF. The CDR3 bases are TGTGCCACCAGGGGGCGGGGAACAGATACGCAGTATTTT.

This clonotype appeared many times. The CDR3 region is CASSKEGKSQETQYF. The CDR3 DNA reads TGTGCCAGCAGCAAAGAAGGGAAGTCCCAAGAGACCCAGTACTTC. V and J are TRBV21-1 and TRBJ2-5. TRBV21-1 is recorded as a pseudogene. The CDR3 has 15 amino acids.

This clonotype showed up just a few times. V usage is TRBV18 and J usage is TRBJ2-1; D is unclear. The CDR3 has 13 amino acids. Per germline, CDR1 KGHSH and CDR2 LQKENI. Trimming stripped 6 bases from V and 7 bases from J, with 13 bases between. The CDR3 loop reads CASSQTLGNEQFF. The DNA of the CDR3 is TGTGCCAGCTCGCAGACGTTGGGTAATGAGCAGTTCTTC.

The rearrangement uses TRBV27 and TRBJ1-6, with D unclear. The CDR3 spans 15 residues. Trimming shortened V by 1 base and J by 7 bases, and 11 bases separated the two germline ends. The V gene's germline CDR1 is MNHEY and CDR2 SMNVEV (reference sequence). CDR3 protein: CASSLYGRINSPLHF. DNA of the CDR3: TGTGCCAGCAGTTTATACGGACGCATCAATTCACCCCTCCACTTT.

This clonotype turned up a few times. The CDR3 nucleotides read TGTGCCAGCAGACTTGACACCTACAATGAGCAGTTCTTC. Translating gives CASRLDTYNEQFF. The genes are TRBV12-3 or TRBV12-4 and TRBJ2-1, with D unresolved. The CDR3 has 13 amino acids. V dropped 6 bases and J dropped 2 bases, with 8 bases sitting between them.

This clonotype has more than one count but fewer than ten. CDR3 region: CASSLDNGAYGYTF. CDR3 nucleotides: TGTGCCAGCAGCTTAGATAACGGGGCCTATGGCTACACCTTC. The chain recombines TRBV11-2 with TRBJ1-2; possibly TRBD1 for D (5 bases). V was clipped by 0 bases and J by 4 bases, with 9 bases between them. Germline CDR1 reads SGHAT; CDR2 reads FQNNGV. The CDR3 runs to 14 residues.

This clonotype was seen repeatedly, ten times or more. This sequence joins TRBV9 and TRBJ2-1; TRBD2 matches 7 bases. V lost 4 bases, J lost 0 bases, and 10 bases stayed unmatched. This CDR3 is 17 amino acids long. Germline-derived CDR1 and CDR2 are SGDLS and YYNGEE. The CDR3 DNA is TGTGCCAGCAGCCCGCAGAGAGGCGGGAGCTCCTACAATGAGCAGTTCTTC. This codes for CASSPQRGGSSYNEQFF.

The CDR3 loop reads CASSVTGMNTGELFF. In DNA form, the CDR3 reads TGTGCCAGCAGCGTAACCGGGATGAACACCGGGGAGCTGTTTTTT. The chain joins TRBV9 to TRBJ2-2; the D gene is possibly TRBD2 (5 bases). The ends were cut back, 1 base at V and 1 base at J, with 8 bases in the middle. The CDR3 covers 15 residues. Per the germline V gene, CDR1 is SGDLS and CDR2 is YYNGEE.

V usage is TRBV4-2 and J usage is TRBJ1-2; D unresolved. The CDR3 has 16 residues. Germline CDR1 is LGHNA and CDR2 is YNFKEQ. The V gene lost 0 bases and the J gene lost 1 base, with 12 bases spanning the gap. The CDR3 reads CASSQDEQGFNYGYTF. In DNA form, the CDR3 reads TGTGCCAGCAGCCAAGATGAGCAAGGATTTAACTATGGCTACACCTTC.

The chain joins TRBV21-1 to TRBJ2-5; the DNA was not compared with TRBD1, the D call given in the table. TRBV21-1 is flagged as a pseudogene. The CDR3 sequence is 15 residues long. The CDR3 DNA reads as TGTGCCAGCAGCAATGAGGGCGGGACAGAAGAGACCCAGTACTTC. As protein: CASSNEGGTEETQYF.

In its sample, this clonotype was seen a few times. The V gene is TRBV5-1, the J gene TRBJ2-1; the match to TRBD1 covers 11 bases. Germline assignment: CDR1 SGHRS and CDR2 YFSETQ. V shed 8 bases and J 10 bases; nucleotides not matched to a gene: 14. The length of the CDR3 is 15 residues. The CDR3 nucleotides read TGCGCCAGAAACCACCGGGACAGGGGGACTCGGGAGCAGTTCTTC. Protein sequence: CARNHRDRGTREQFF.

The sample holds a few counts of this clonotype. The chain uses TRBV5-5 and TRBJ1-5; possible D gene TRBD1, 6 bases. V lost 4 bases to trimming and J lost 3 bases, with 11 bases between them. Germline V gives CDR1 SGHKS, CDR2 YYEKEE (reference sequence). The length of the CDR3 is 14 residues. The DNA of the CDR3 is TGTGCCAGCAGCGTGAGGGGGACCAATCAGCCCCAGCATTTT. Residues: CASSVRGTNQPQHF.